The entry below describes one TCR beta chain. Unique molecular identifiers featured in how the TCRbeta library was prepared. TCRdb redid the calling of the PCR reads with MiXCR, one entry per CDR3 protein. The table records some 500,000 distinct CDR3 sequences, 15% to 20% of them present only once. The germline gives CDR1 MNHNS, CDR2 SASEGT. The V end was cut by 5 bases, the J end by 2 bases, with 15 bases between. The CDR3 runs 16 residues. The sample comes from a study of T-cell reconstitution after alpha-beta-depleted transplantation in children. This TCR was sampled from a human donor who donated a stem cell graft to a child with acute lymphoblastic leukemia. Sequences were derived from PBMCs from the stem cell graft donor, sampled from the stem cell graft. The J gene is TRBJ2-2, the V gene TRBV6-1, with D possibly being TRBD2 (7 bases). CDR3 coding DNA: TGTGCCAGCAGTCCCTTCGGGGGGACAAACACCGGGGAGCTGTTTTTT. This codes for CASSPFGGTNTGELFF.